This T cell receptor (beta chain) was recovered during a study of radiotherapy plus CTLA-4 blockade in lung cancer. Study overall: Objective responses occurred in about 18% of patients; around 28% had disease control. Whole-study findings and limits: Radiotherapy plus ipilimumab was followed by expansion in blood of tumor-derived TCR clones. In blood, early T cell clone dynamics reportedly predicted response best, together with interferon-beta.

To note about this clone: The antigen is unknown.

Per the germline V gene, CDR1 is SGHAT and CDR2 is FQNNGV. The CDR3 extends over 15 amino acids. V dropped 2 bases and J dropped 0 bases, with 8 bases sitting between them. Only in-frame clones appear in the TCRdb table, and some are missing; sequencing was by immunoSEQ multiplex PCR. The data hold tens of thousands of clones, with more than 75% observed a single time. Ipilimumab-mediated CTLA-4 blockade plus focal radiation was given to patients having chemo-refractory metastatic non-small-cell lung cancer. The sequenced sample was peripheral blood, obtained from a patient treated with radiotherapy plus ipilimumab. V and J are TRBV11-2 and TRBJ2-1; D unresolved. The sequence derives from a human donor with non-small cell lung cancer who had a complete response to radiotherapy plus ipilimumab. Written as DNA, the CDR3 is TGTGCCAGCAGCTTATCCCCTAGCTCCTACAATGAGCAGTTCTTC. Translated: CASSLSPSSYNEQFF. Complete variable domain (other parts from reference TRBV11-2 and TRBJ2-1): EAGVAQSPRYKIIEKRQSVAFWCNPISGHATLYWYQQILGQGPKLLIQFQNNGVVDDSQLPKDRFSAERLKGVDSTLKIQPAKLEDSAVYLCASSLSPSSYNEQFFGPGTRLTVL.